This T cell receptor (beta chain) emerged from a study of a mutant IDH1 vaccine in newly diagnosed glioma. The wider study: Of treated patients, around 60% were men and approximately 40% women, averaging around 39 years. Visit V12 happened at week 35; visit V13 happened at week 47.

Assay used: immunoSEQ multiplex PCR; TCRdb lists only in-frame clones, some missing. Altogether roughly 86,000 clones are present, over 85% being singletons, with the ten largest covering roughly 0.78%. As to this clone: Its antigen is not known.

General observations from the study: A vaccine-induced immune response developed in more than 85% of the patients.

Sample time point: week 47, end of study. Each vaccine dose was 300 ug of mutant IDH1 20-mer peptide, with topical imiquimod. In weeks 1, 3, 5, 7, 11, 15, 19 and 23, patients were vaccinated. Germline lookup yields CDR1 SGHTA and CDR2 FQGNSA. Trimming left V 3 bases short and J 3 bases short, with 12 bases between. CDR3 length: 15 residues. The sequencing here drew on PBMCs, taken from a glioma patient whose treatment included an IDH1 peptide vaccine. The sequence was obtained from a woman between 45 and 60 years old with glioma. This chain joins TRBV7-2 and TRBJ1-5, with TRBD1 as a possible D gene (5 bases). DNA for the CDR3: TGTGCCAGCAGCTTTCAGGCAGGGTCCAATCAGCCCCAGCATTTT. Amino acid sequence: CASSFQAGSNQPQHF.